The clone carrying this TCR beta chain occurred many times. Its antigen is currently unknown. This sample was taken from a study of T cells in Graves' hyperthyroidism and ophthalmopathy. Study results and limitations: The majority of expanded thyroid clonotypes above 0.001 also appeared in blood.

V lost 2 bases, J lost 2 bases, and 10 bases lay in between. CDR1 SGHAT and CDR2 FQNNGV come from the germline V gene. The CDR3 has 14 amino acids. RNA transcripts gave rise to amplified TCR beta CDR3 regions. HTBI primers drove first-round RT-PCR of the TCR CDR3. TCRdb re-called the multiplex PCR reads through MiXCR, storing one row per CDR3 protein. The data contain 500,000 to 750,000 distinct CDR3 sequences, 15% to 18% of them singletons. The receptor's source is a woman aged 25 to 39 with Graves' hyperthyroidism. V is TRBV11-2 and J is TRBJ2-7, with D perhaps matching TRBD2 (6 bases). The sample consisted of blood. The CDR3 DNA sequence: TGTGCCAGCAGCTTACACCGGGAGACCTACGAGCAGTACTTC. It is translated as CASSLHRETYEQYF.